This T cell receptor beta chain was observed in a study of blood T cell repertoires in COVID-19. Study summary: The analysed material was cDNA or gDNA that came from T cells, B-cell-depleted T cells, or PBMCs.

In the original processing: Scientists estimated how many nucleated cells there were by amplifying reference gene primers. Some clones are missing from TCRdb's copy, which holds only in-frame ones; the method was immunoSEQ multiplex PCR. V and J calls and clone size are those listed in that table; D and trimming were worked out from the DNA. This sample has 150,000 or so clones, with roughly 84% found just once. The J segment lost 11 bases and the V segment lost 6 bases, leaving 18 bases of the junction unmatched. CDR1 is MNHEY and CDR2 is SMNVEV in the germline V gene (reference sequence). The CDR3 covers 18 residues.

Sequenced: peripheral blood. V and J are TRBV27 and TRBJ1-6, with 11 nucleotides matching TRBD1. This TCR was sampled from an older woman with acute or convalescent COVID-19. In DNA, the CDR3 is TGTGCCAGCAGCTACCGACTAGAGTGGACAGGGGGCGCGACACCCCTCCACTTT. Residues: CASSYRLEWTGGATPLHF.